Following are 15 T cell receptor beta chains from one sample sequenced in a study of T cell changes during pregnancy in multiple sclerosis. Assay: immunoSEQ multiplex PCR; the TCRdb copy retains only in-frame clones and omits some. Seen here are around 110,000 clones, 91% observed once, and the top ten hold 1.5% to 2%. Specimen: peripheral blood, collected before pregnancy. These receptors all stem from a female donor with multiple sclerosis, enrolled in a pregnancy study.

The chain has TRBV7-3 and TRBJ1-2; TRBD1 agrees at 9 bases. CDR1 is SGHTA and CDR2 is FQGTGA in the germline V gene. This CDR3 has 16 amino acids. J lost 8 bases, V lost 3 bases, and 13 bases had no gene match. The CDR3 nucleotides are TGTGCCAGCAGCTTCGACGGTCCGGGGACAGGGTACGGCTACACCTTC. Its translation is CASSFDGPGTGYGYTF. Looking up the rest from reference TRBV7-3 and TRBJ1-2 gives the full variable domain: GAGVSQTPSNKVTEKGKYVELRCDPISGHTALYWYRQSLGQGPEFLIYFQGTGAADDSGLPNDRFFAVRPEGSVSTLKIQRTERGDSAVYLCASSFDGPGTGYGYTFGSGTRLTVV.

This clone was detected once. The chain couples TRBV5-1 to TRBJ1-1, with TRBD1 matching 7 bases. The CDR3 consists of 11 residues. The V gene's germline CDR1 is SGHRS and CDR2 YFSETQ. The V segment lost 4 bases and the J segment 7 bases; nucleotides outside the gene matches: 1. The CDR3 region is CASSRDSEAFF. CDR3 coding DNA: TGCGCCAGCAGCAGGGACAGTGAAGCTTTCTTT. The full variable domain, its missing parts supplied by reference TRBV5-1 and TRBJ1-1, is KAGVTQTPRYLIKTRGQQVTLSCSPISGHRSVSWYQQTPGQGLQFLFEYFSETQRNKGNFPGRFSGRQFSNSRSEMNVSTLELGDSALYLCASSRDSEAFFGQGTRLTVV.

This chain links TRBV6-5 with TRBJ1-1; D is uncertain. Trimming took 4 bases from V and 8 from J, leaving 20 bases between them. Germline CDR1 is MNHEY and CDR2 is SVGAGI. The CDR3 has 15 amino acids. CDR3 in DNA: TGTGCCAGCAGTTTAGACATTCCCCTTACTTTAGAAGCTTTCTTT. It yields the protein CASSLDIPLTLEAFF.

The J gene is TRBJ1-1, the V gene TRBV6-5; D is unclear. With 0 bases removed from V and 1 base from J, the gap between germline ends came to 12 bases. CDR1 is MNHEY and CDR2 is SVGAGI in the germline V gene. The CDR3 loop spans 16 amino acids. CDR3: CASSYSWGGRNTEAFF. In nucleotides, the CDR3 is TGTGCCAGCAGTTACTCGTGGGGAGGGAGGAACACTGAAGCTTTCTTT.

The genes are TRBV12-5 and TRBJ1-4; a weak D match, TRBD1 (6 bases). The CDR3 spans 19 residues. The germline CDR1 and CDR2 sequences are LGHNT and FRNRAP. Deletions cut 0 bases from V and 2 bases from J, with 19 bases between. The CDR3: CASGLVGQIFRWTNEKLFF. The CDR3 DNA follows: TGTGCTAGTGGTTTGGTAGGACAGATCTTCCGTTGGACTAATGAAAAACTGTTTTTT.

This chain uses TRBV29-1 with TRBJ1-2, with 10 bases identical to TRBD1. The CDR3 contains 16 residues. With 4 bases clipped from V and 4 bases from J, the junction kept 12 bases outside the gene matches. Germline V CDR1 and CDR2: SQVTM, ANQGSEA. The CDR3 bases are TGCAGCGTTGGGTCGGGACAGGGGCTTCCCATCTATGGCTACACCTTC. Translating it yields CSVGSGQGLPIYGYTF.

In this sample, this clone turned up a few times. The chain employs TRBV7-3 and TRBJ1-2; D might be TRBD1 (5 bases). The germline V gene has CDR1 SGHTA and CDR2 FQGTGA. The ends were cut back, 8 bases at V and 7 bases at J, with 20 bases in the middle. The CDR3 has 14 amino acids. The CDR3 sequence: CASSIAGGSSGYTF. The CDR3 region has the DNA TGTGCCAGCTCCATCGCCGGGGGGAGTAGTGGCTACACCTTC.

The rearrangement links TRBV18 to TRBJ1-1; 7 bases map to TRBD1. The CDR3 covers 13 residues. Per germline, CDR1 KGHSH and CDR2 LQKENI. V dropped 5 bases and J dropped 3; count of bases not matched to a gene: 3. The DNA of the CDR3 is TGTGCCAGCTCATTAGACAGGGACACTGAAGCTTTCTTT. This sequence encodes CASSLDRDTEAFF.

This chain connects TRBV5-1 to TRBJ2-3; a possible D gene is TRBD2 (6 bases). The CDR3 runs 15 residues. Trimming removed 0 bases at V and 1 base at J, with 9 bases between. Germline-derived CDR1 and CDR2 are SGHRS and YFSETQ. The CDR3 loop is CASSLGGIRTDTQYF. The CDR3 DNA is TGCGCCAGCAGCTTGGGCGGGATTCGCACAGATACGCAGTATTTT.

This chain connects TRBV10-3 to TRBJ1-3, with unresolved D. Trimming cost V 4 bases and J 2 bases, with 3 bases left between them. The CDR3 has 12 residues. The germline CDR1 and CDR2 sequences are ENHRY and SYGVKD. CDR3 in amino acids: CAISGAGNTIYF. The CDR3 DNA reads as TGTGCCATCAGTGGCGCTGGAAACACCATATATTTT.

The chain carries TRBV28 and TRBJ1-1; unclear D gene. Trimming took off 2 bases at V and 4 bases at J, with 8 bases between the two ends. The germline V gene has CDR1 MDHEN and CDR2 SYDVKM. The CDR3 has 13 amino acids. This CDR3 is CASSLERSTEAFF. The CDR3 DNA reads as TGTGCCAGCAGTTTAGAGCGAAGCACTGAAGCTTTCTTT.

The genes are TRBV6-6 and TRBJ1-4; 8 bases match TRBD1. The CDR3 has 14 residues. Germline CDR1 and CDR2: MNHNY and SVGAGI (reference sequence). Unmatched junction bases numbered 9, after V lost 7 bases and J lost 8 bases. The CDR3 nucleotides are TGTGCCAGCATTTTCGACAGGGGTGGAGAAAAACTGTTTTTT. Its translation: CASIFDRGGEKLFF.

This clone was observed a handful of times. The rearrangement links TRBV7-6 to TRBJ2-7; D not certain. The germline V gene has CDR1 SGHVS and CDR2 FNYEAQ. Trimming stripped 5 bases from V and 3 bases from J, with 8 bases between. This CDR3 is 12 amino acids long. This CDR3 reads CASSDDIYEQYF. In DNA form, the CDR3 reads TGTGCCAGCAGCGATGACATCTACGAGCAGTACTTC.

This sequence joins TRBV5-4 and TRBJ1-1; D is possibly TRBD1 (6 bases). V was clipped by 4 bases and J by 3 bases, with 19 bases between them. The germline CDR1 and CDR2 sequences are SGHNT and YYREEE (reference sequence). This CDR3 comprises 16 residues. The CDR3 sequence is CASSQKPRGLDTEAFF. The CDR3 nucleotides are TGTGCCAGCAGCCAAAAACCCAGGGGTTTGGACACTGAAGCTTTCTTT.

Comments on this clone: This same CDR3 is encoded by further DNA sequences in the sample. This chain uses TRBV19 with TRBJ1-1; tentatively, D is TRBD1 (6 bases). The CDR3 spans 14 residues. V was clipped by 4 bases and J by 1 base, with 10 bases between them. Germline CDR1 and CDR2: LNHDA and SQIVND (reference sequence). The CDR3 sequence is CASSTWTENTEAFF. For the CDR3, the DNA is TGTGCCAGTAGTACCTGGACAGAGAACACTGAAGCTTTCTTT.